These 32 T cell receptor beta chains share one sample of origin, sequenced in a study of spatial heterogeneity in lung cancer. TCRdb recomputed calls from the 5' RACE reads with MiXCR, one row per CDR3 protein. The sample includes roughly 120,000 distinct CDR3 sequences, 12% of them seen just once. Stated time point: blood at routine non-recurrence follow-up after resection. Tumor, nontumor lung or frozen PBMC supplied whole RNA, sequenced without sorting. The sample consisted of PBMCs, taken at follow-up. The receptors come from a male donor with early-stage non-small cell lung cancer.

The rearrangement joins TRBV5-5 to TRBJ1-5; D gene unclear. Between the trimmed V and J ends, which lost 4 bases and 4 bases, there was a span of 12 bases. The germline V gene encodes CDR1 SGHKS and CDR2 YYEKEE (reference sequence). CDR3 length: 14 amino acids. The CDR3 protein is CASSPMEQNQPQHF. In nucleotides, the CDR3 is TGTGCCAGCAGCCCCATGGAGCAAAATCAGCCCCAGCATTTT.

The V gene is TRBV28, the J gene TRBJ1-2, with D tentatively TRBD1 (5 bases). Trimming stripped 10 bases from V and 5 bases from J, with 17 bases between. From germline, CDR1 is MDHEN and CDR2 SYDVKM. This CDR3 spans 13 amino acids. This CDR3 is CATLEQGVYGYTF. CDR3 DNA sequence: TGTGCCACCCTTGAGCAGGGAGTATATGGCTACACCTTC.

The rearrangement links TRBV2 to TRBJ1-3; TRBD1 agrees at 7 bases. Trimming cost V 3 bases and J 0 bases; bases outside gene matches: 5. CDR1 and CDR2 from the germline V gene are SNHLY and FYNNEI. The CDR3 sequence is 16 residues long. The CDR3 DNA is TGTGCCAGCAGTGATCAGGGGGAATTCTCTGGAAACACCATATATTTT. Encoded protein: CASSDQGEFSGNTIYF.

This sequence joins TRBV7-8 and TRBJ1-5; D perhaps matches TRBD1 (6 bases). The V gene lost 4 bases and the J gene lost 0 bases, with 16 bases spanning the gap. This CDR3 has 17 amino acids. CDR1 is SGHVS, CDR2 FQNEAQ, per germline. The CDR3 nucleotides are TGTGCCAGCAGCTCACCGGGACAAGGATTTAGCAATCAGCCCCAGCATTTT. This gives the protein CASSSPGQGFSNQPQHF.

This clonotype was found many times. The rearrangement uses TRBV7-2 and TRBJ1-5; maybe TRBD1 (5 bases). The V gene's germline CDR1 is SGHTA and CDR2 FQGNSA. There are 16 residues in the CDR3. V was cut by 4 bases and J by 11 bases, with 24 bases left in between. The CDR3 loop reads CASSWTGTSFSSAQHF. The CDR3 DNA reads TGTGCCAGCAGCTGGACCGGGACCTCCTTTAGTTCGGCCCAGCATTTT.

This clonotype has only a few counts. V gene TRBV29-1 combines with J gene TRBJ2-7, with 11 bases lining up with TRBD1. Unmatched junction bases numbered 7, after V lost 6 bases and J lost 6 bases. The CDR3 covers 13 residues. Germline assignment: CDR1 SQVTM and CDR2 ANQGSEA. The CDR3 sequence: CSVAGQGGLEQYF. DNA for the CDR3: TGCAGCGTCGCGGGACAGGGGGGCCTCGAGCAGTACTTC.

This clonotype was recorded many times. The chain uses TRBV7-3 and TRBJ2-3, with D perhaps matching TRBD1 (7 bases). In germline, CDR1 is SGHTA, CDR2 FQGTGA. The ends were cut back, 0 bases at V and 4 bases at J, with 14 bases in the middle. The CDR3 length is 16 residues. CDR3 bases: TGTGCCAGCAGCTTAACTCAGGGGGGCCCGGCAGATACGCAGTATTTT. It is translated as CASSLTQGGPADTQYF.

The V and J genes are TRBV27 and TRBJ1-2, with D uncertain. Trimming pared 2 bases from V and 0 bases from J, leaving 4 bases between. The CDR3 length is 13 residues. Germline values: CDR1 MNHEY, CDR2 SMNVEV (reference sequence). CDR3 residues: CASSLVANYGYTF. The CDR3 DNA sequence: TGTGCCAGCAGTTTAGTCGCTAACTATGGCTACACCTTC.

In its sample, this clonotype was seen many times. The J gene is TRBJ2-7, the V gene TRBV6-1; D not resolved. The CDR3 extends over 14 amino acids. Trimming stripped 9 bases from V and 1 base from J, with 16 bases between. The germline gives CDR1 MNHNS, CDR2 SASEGT. CDR3 sequence reads: CASADQPLSYEQYF. The CDR3 DNA follows: TGTGCCAGTGCTGACCAGCCGCTATCCTACGAGCAGTACTTC.

The chain employs TRBV6-2 or TRBV6-3 and TRBJ1-2; 8 positions match TRBD1. Germline V lookup: CDR1 MNHEY, CDR2 SVGEGT. The V and J ends lost 6 bases and 6 bases, in that order; junction bases with no gene match: 6. CDR3 length: 13 residues. CDR3 DNA sequence: TGTGCCAGCAGCTGGACAGGGCTAGATGGCTACACCTTC. This translates into CASSWTGLDGYTF.

Ten or more counts support this clonotype. This sequence joins TRBV6-2 or TRBV6-3 and TRBJ1-2; maybe TRBD1 (6 bases). V was shortened by 7 bases and J by 4 bases, with 25 bases between the two germline ends. The CDR3 runs to 17 residues. The germline CDR1 and CDR2 sequences are MNHEY and SVGEGT. The CDR3 sequence: CASTHPQGTLGVYGYTF. CDR3 nucleotides: TGTGCCAGCACCCACCCCCAGGGGACGCTGGGCGTCTATGGCTACACCTTC.

The CDR3 nucleotides are TGCAGTGCCCCCCCCAAGGCAGGGGGCAATCAGCCCCAGCATTTT. This codes for CSAPPKAGGNQPQHF. This chain joins TRBV20-1 and TRBJ1-5; D is perhaps TRBD1 (6 bases). Looked up from germline, CDR1 is DFQATT and CDR2 is SNEGSKA (reference sequence). Trimming shortened V by 6 bases and J by 2 bases, and 17 bases separated the two germline ends. This CDR3 contains 15 residues.

This clonotype was recorded a few times. The chain couples TRBV5-1 to TRBJ1-2, with 8 bases that match TRBD1. The germline V gene has CDR1 SGHRS and CDR2 YFSETQ. J lost 0 bases, V lost 4 bases, and 8 bases had no gene match. The CDR3 loop spans 16 amino acids. The CDR3 coding sequence is TGCGCCAGCAGCCCAGGGACAGGATATACTAACTATGGCTACACCTTC. Translated: CASSPGTGYTNYGYTF.

The rearrangement uses TRBV30 and TRBJ1-6, with D possibly being TRBD1 (5 bases). Looked up from germline, CDR1 is GTSNPN and CDR2 is SVGIG (reference sequence). This CDR3 is 13 amino acids long. Trimming took 3 bases from V and 11 from J, leaving 14 bases between them. CDR3: CAWSAGMSTPLHF. CDR3 DNA sequence: TGTGCCTGGAGCGCAGGGATGTCGACACCCCTCCACTTT. Variable domain in full (rest from reference TRBV30 and TRBJ1-6): SQTIHQWPATLVQPVGSPLSLECTVEGTSNPNLYWYRQAAGRGLQLLFYSVGIGQISSEVPQNLSASRPQDRQFILSSKKLLLSDSGFYLCAWSAGMSTPLHFGNGTRLTVT.

CDR3 bases: TGTGCCAGCAGCGTAGTAGGCGGGCAAGAGACCCAGTACTTC. Translated, it gives CASSVVGGQETQYF. This chain uses TRBV9 with TRBJ2-5; maybe TRBD2 (5 bases). The ends were cut back, 0 bases at V and 2 bases at J, with 8 bases in the middle. This CDR3 is built from 14 residues. The germline V gene has CDR1 SGDLS and CDR2 YYNGEE.

The chain has TRBV5-6 and TRBJ1-1, with 8 bases matching TRBD1. The germline V gene has CDR1 SGHDT and CDR2 YYEEEE. V was clipped by 0 bases and J by 4 bases; unmatched bases: 5. The CDR3 extends over 15 amino acids. The CDR3 sequence: CASSLVRGRITEAFF. The CDR3 nucleotides read TGTGCCAGCAGCTTGGTCAGGGGGCGCATCACTGAAGCTTTCTTT. Using reference TRBV5-6 and TRBJ1-1 for the parts outside the CDR3, the full variable domain is DAGVTQSPTHLIKTRGQQVTLRCSPKSGHDTVSWYQQALGQGPQFIFQYYEEEERQRGNFPDRFSGHQFPNYSSELNVNALLLGDSALYLCASSLVRGRITEAFFGQGTRLTVV.

The chain carries TRBV12-3 or TRBV12-4 and TRBJ1-1, with no clear D. Between the trimmed V and J ends, which lost 4 bases and 4 bases, there was a span of 10 bases. The CDR3 sequence is 13 residues long. The CDR3 loop reads CASSYPFGTEAFF. The CDR3 DNA follows: TGTGCCAGCAGTTATCCCTTTGGCACTGAAGCTTTCTTT.

The chain links TRBV6-5 to TRBJ2-1; TRBD1 agrees at 8 bases. The J segment lost 3 bases and the V segment lost 5 bases, leaving 9 bases of the junction unmatched. Germline V gene data show CDR1 as MNHEY and CDR2 as SVGAGI. This CDR3 contains 16 residues. DNA for the CDR3: TGTGCCAGCAGTCCACGGGGACAGGTTAACTACAATGAGCAGTTCTTC. This translates into CASSPRGQVNYNEQFF.

This clonotype appeared many times. V usage is TRBV7-6 and J usage is TRBJ2-7; tentative D call: TRBD1 (6 bases). Trimming shortened V by 2 bases and J by 4 bases, and 15 bases separated the two germline ends. The germline CDR1 and CDR2 sequences are SGHVS and FNYEAQ. The CDR3 is 15 residues long. The CDR3 nucleotides read TGTGCCAGCAGCTTATCGTTCGGACAGTCGTACGAGCAGTACTTC. It specifies CASSLSFGQSYEQYF. Combining the CDR3 with reference TRBV7-6 and TRBJ2-7 gives the whole variable domain GAGVSQSPRYKVTKRGQDVALRCDPISGHVSLYWYRQALGQGPEFLTYFNYEAQQDKSGLPNDRFSAERPEGSISTLTIQRTEQRDSAMYRCASSLSFGQSYEQYFGPGTRLTVT.

This clonotype was recorded at least ten times. The gene calls are TRBV2 and TRBJ1-6; D is ambiguous. The V end lost 4 bases, the J end lost 10 bases, and 11 bases lay between the germline ends. Germline lookup yields CDR1 SNHLY and CDR2 FYNNEI. The CDR3 contains 13 residues. The CDR3, as DNA: TGTGCCAGCAGTGCGGTTATGGGGTCACCCCTCCACTTT. It yields the protein CASSAVMGSPLHF.

This clonotype was seen ten or more times. This chain joins TRBV2 and TRBJ2-2; D unclear. CDR1 and CDR2 from the germline V gene are SNHLY and FYNNEI. This CDR3 spans 15 amino acids. The ends were cut back, 2 bases at V and 4 bases at J, with 11 bases in the middle. The CDR3 DNA sequence: TGTGCCAGCAGTGAAACCCCGCGCGGCACCGGGGAGCTGTTTTTT. Its translation: CASSETPRGTGELFF.

This clonotype occurred a few times. The rearrangement joins TRBV6-2 or TRBV6-3 to TRBJ2-7; 10 nucleotides align to TRBD2. Germline assignment: CDR1 MNHEY and CDR2 SVGEGT. CDR3 length: 15 residues. V shed 2 bases, J shed 2 bases, and the junction held 3 bases outside the gene matches. The CDR3 is CASSYRGLATYEQYF. The CDR3 nucleotides are TGTGCCAGCAGTTACCGGGGACTAGCGACCTACGAGCAGTACTTC.

This clonotype was found many times. This sequence joins TRBV28 and TRBJ2-7, with D possibly being TRBD1 (6 bases). V was shortened by 5 bases and J by 6 bases, with 11 bases between the two germline ends. The CDR3 sequence is 12 residues long. CDR1 is MDHEN and CDR2 is SYDVKM in the germline V gene. The CDR3 DNA sequence: TGTGCCAGCAGTATAACAGGGCTCGAGCAGTACTTC. It encodes CASSITGLEQYF. The complete variable domain, with remaining parts taken from reference TRBV28 and TRBJ2-7, reads DVKVTQSSRYLVKRTGEKVFLECVQDMDHENMFWYRQDPGLGLRLIYFSYDVKMKEKGDIPEGYSVSREKKERFSLILESASTNQTSMYLCASSITGLEQYFGPGTRLTVT.

Only a few counts were recorded for this clonotype. J is TRBJ2-1 and V is TRBV4-1, with 8 bases lining up with TRBD2. CDR3 size: 16 residues. Per germline, CDR1 MGHRA and CDR2 YSYEKL. V lost 0 bases and J lost 3; bases outside the gene matches: 4. CDR3: CASSQDPAGVYNEQFF. The CDR3 DNA is TGCGCCAGCAGCCAAGATCCAGCGGGGGTCTACAATGAGCAGTTCTTC.

The chain combines TRBV30 with TRBJ2-5, with D uncertain. Trimming removed 0 bases at V and 6 bases at J, with 8 bases between. The CDR3 length is 12 residues. Per the germline V gene, CDR1 is GTSNPN and CDR2 is SVGIG (reference sequence). CDR3 amino acids: CAWSVFVQTQYF. The CDR3 bases are TGTGCCTGGAGTGTATTTGTTCAGACCCAGTACTTC.

This chain uses TRBV7-2 with TRBJ1-4; D is uncertain. Looked up from germline, CDR1 is SGHTA and CDR2 is FQGNSA. The V end lost 2 bases, the J end lost 7 bases, and 14 bases lay between the germline ends. The CDR3 sequence is 15 residues long. The CDR3 coding sequence is TGTGCCAGCAGCTTAAATGGAGGAGAAGTTGAAAAACTGTTTTTT. Translating it yields CASSLNGGEVEKLFF.

This clonotype was recorded many times. The chain employs TRBV20-1 and TRBJ2-5; D may correspond to TRBD1 or TRBD2 (6 bases each). The CDR3 is 15 amino acids. V was trimmed by 0 bases and J by 2 bases, leaving 13 bases between them. The germline CDR1 and CDR2 sequences are DFQATT and SNEGSKA (reference sequence). CDR3 bases: TGCAGTGCTAGAGATTCAGGGGAGGCACAAGAGACCCAGTACTTC. Protein: CSARDSGEAQETQYF.

Many counts were recorded for this clonotype. The chain carries TRBV20-1 and TRBJ1-2; D uncertain. Per the germline V gene, CDR1 is DFQATT and CDR2 is SNEGSKA (reference sequence). V was shortened by 6 bases and J by 4 bases, with 12 bases between the two germline ends. There are 12 residues in the CDR3. The CDR3 coding sequence is TGCAGTGCCCGCTTACTCGGCTATGGCTACACCTTC. It encodes CSARLLGYGYTF.

The chain has TRBV20-1 and TRBJ1-1, with D unresolved. Germline V lookup: CDR1 DFQATT, CDR2 SNEGSKA (reference sequence). The CDR3 is 15 amino acids. Trimming took 3 bases from V and 3 from J, leaving 17 bases between them. The CDR3 nucleotides read TGCAGTGCTAGCACTACGGGCCGCGGGGACACTGAAGCTTTCTTT. This sequence encodes CSASTTGRGDTEAFF.

This chain links TRBV30 with TRBJ1-1; no reliable D call. Germline V lookup: CDR1 GTSNPN, CDR2 SVGIG (reference sequence). The CDR3 covers 11 residues. V lost 4 bases and J lost 3, with 6 bases in between. The chain's CDR3 is CAWTRDTEAFF. The CDR3, as DNA: TGTGCCTGGACCCGGGACACTGAAGCTTTCTTT.

This chain joins TRBV4-1 and TRBJ2-1; D gene uncertain. Germline V CDR1 and CDR2: MGHRA, YSYEKL. The CDR3 sequence is 14 residues long. Trimming cost V 4 bases and J 5 bases, with 12 bases left between them. CDR3 sequence: CASSPELGHNEQFF. CDR3 in DNA: TGCGCCAGCAGCCCAGAATTGGGCCACAATGAGCAGTTCTTC.

Concerning this clonotype: Sequence at one end of the junction differs from germline and may be a read error. The J gene is TRBJ2-3, the V gene TRBV28; 10 nucleotides line up with TRBD2. Germline lookup yields CDR1 MDHEN and CDR2 SYDVKM. This CDR3 comprises 15 residues. The CDR3, as DNA: TGTGCCAGCAGCAATAGCGGGGGGACCACATATACGCAGTATTTT. Amino acids: CASSNSGGTTYTQYF.